Listed here are 25 T cell receptor beta chains from one sample, sequenced in a study of control samples from healthy donors and cancer patients. Sequencing was performed with immunoSEQ multiplex PCR; in TCRdb, only in-frame clones are kept and a portion is missing. The table records tens of thousands of clones, about nine tenths of them present only once. Sequencing was performed on blood. All receptors derive from a man younger than 40 in good health.

A single count supports this clone. The chain combines TRBV4-1 with TRBJ1-4; D is perhaps TRBD1 (5 bases). CDR3 length: 16 residues. V dropped 0 bases and J dropped 7 bases, with 15 bases sitting between them. The germline V gene has CDR1 MGHRA and CDR2 YSYEKL. The CDR3 coding sequence is TGCGCCAGCAGCCAAGAAGGAGACGGGAGGGGTGAAAAACTGTTTTTT. Amino acids: CASSQEGDGRGEKLFF.

The genes are TRBV24-1 and TRBJ2-3; no clear D. The V end lost 1 base, the J end lost 5 bases, and 6 bases lay between the germline ends. The CDR3 spans 13 residues. Germline assignment: CDR1 KGHDR and CDR2 SFDVKD. The CDR3, as DNA: TGTGCCACCAGTGATTTCGGCGTAGATACGCAGTATTTT. Its protein product is CATSDFGVDTQYF.

CDR3 amino acids: CASSLGQGAGVNTEAFF. In DNA, the CDR3 is TGTGCCAGCAGCTTGGGACAGGGGGCGGGCGTGAACACTGAAGCTTTCTTT. This chain uses TRBV5-4 with TRBJ1-1, with 10 bases matching TRBD1. V trimming: 0 bases; J trimming: 0 bases; junction bases outside the gene matches: 5. Germline CDR1 is SGHNT and CDR2 is YYREEE (reference sequence). The CDR3 loop spans 17 amino acids.

The chain links TRBV7-9 to TRBJ1-1, with 9 bases aligning to TRBD1. V trimming: 5 bases; J trimming: 6 bases; junction bases outside the gene matches: 10. Germline V gene sequence: CDR1 SEHNR, CDR2 FQNEAQ (reference sequence). The CDR3 is made up of 15 amino acids. CDR3 sequence (DNA): TGTGCCAGCAGCCTTCAGACAGGGGGAGGATCTGAAGCTTTCTTT. Its protein product is CASSLQTGGGSEAFF. Supplemented by reference TRBV7-9 and TRBJ1-1, the full variable domain reads DTGVSQNPRHKITKRGQNVTFRCDPISEHNRLYWYRQTLGQGPEFLTYFQNEAQLEKSRLLSDRFSAERPKGSFSTLEIQRTEQGDSAMYLCASSLQTGGGSEAFFGQGTRLTVV.

The count of this clone is one. The chain uses TRBV7-2 and TRBJ1-1, with a possible D match to TRBD1 (5 bases). The CDR3 runs 19 residues. The V end lost 2 bases, the J end lost 2 bases, and 24 bases lay between the germline ends. CDR1 SGHTA and CDR2 FQGNSA come from the germline V gene. This CDR3 reads CASSLLLGAAQHRNTEAFF. The CDR3 bases are TGTGCCAGCAGCTTACTCCTAGGGGCGGCTCAACATAGAAACACTGAAGCTTTCTTT.

The V call is TRBV4-2, the J call TRBJ2-7, with D maybe TRBD1 (5 bases). Trimming left V 4 bases short and J 3 bases short, with 13 bases between. There are 14 residues in the CDR3. Germline CDR1 is LGHNA and CDR2 is YNFKEQ. CDR3 sequence reads: CASSPRTGDYEQYF. CDR3 nucleotide sequence: TGTGCCAGCAGCCCGAGAACAGGAGACTACGAGCAGTACTTC.

This chain uses TRBV3-1 (or the pseudogene TRBV3-2) with TRBJ1-6, with D uncertain. The CDR3 is 14 residues long. CDR1 is LGHDT, CDR2 YNNKEL, per germline (reference sequence). V was pared by 4 bases and J by 0 bases, with 4 bases between. The CDR3 is CASSPPSYNSPLHF. In DNA, the CDR3 is TGTGCCAGCAGCCCCCCCTCCTATAATTCACCCCTCCACTTT.

The DNA for the CDR3 is TGTGCCAGCAGCTCGGGGGTGGAGGCTGAGCAGTTCTTC. Translated, it gives CASSSGVEAEQFF. This sequence joins TRBV13 and TRBJ2-1, with a tentative D call TRBD2 (6 bases). The CDR3 loop spans 13 amino acids. CDR1 and CDR2 (germline): PRHDT, FYEKMQ (reference sequence). V was trimmed by 4 bases and J by 9 bases, leaving 13 bases between them. Full variable domain (remainder filled in from reference TRBV13 and TRBJ2-1): AAGVIQSPRHLIKEKRETATLKCYPIPRHDTVYWYQQGPGQDPQFLISFYEKMQSDKGSIPDRFSAQQFSDYHSELNMSSLELGDSALYFCASSSGVEAEQFFGPGTRLTVL.

The chain joins TRBV6-4 to TRBJ1-5, with unresolved D. V was trimmed by 10 bases and J by 3 bases, leaving 7 bases between them. Germline CDR1 reads MRHNA; CDR2 reads SNTAGT. The CDR3 runs to 11 residues. The CDR3 reads CATKVNQPQHF. DNA for the CDR3: TGTGCCACCAAAGTCAATCAGCCCCAGCATTTT.

A single count supports this clone. The chain employs TRBV7-2 and TRBJ2-3; maybe TRBD1 (5 bases). The germline gives CDR1 SGHTA, CDR2 FQGNSA. This CDR3 comprises 16 residues. V lost 5 bases, J lost 0 bases, and 15 bases lay in between. The CDR3 nucleotides are TGTGCCAGCAGCGTAGTTGGGGCAGCTAGCACAGATACGCAGTATTTT. This translates into CASSVVGAASTDTQYF.

The CDR3 DNA reads as TGTGCCTGGAAACCGGGACAGCTACTTTCCTACGAGCAGTACTTC. Amino acids: CAWKPGQLLSYEQYF. The gene calls are TRBV30 and TRBJ2-7, with 7 positions matching TRBD1. Trimming removed 4 bases from V and 1 base from J; junction bases left unmatched: 10. Germline V gene lookup returns CDR1 GTSNPN and CDR2 SVGIG (reference sequence). This CDR3 spans 15 amino acids.

This chain connects TRBV9 to TRBJ1-1; no clear D. Trimming left V 3 bases short and J 0 bases short, with 9 bases between. The CDR3 extends over 14 amino acids. Germline CDR1 SGDLS, CDR2 YYNGEE. For the CDR3, the DNA is TGTGCCAGCAGCGCCCAAGCCCTGAACACTGAAGCTTTCTTT. It yields the protein CASSAQALNTEAFF.

The chain carries TRBV29-1 and TRBJ2-1, with TRBD1 identical over 9 bases. V gave up 6 bases and J gave up 6 bases; unmatched junction bases: 3. Germline lookup yields CDR1 SQVTM and CDR2 ANQGSEA. This CDR3 is 12 amino acids long. CDR3 nucleotide sequence: TGCAGCGTCGGGACAGGGACCAATGAGCAGTTCTTC. It specifies CSVGTGTNEQFF.

The chain has TRBV6-4 and TRBJ1-6, with 7 bases matching TRBD1. V trimming: 8 bases; J trimming: 7 bases; junction bases outside the gene matches: 20. CDR1 is MRHNA, CDR2 SNTAGT, per germline. The CDR3 length is 18 residues. CDR3 bases: TGTGCCAGCTCCCGTGAGGCGACAGGGCGCCTTCGGAATTCACCCCTCCACTTT. Protein sequence: CASSREATGRLRNSPLHF.

V gene TRBV7-9 combines with J gene TRBJ2-1; the D is unclear. Germline V gene lookup returns CDR1 SEHNR and CDR2 FQNEAQ (reference sequence). The CDR3 contains 12 residues. Trimming stripped 3 bases from V and 10 bases from J, with 10 bases between. CDR3 loop: CASSFSRSEQFF. In nucleotides, the CDR3 is TGTGCCAGCAGCTTCTCTCGATCCGAGCAGTTCTTC.

The chain joins TRBV24-1 to TRBJ2-5; D is possibly TRBD1 (6 bases). Germline CDR1 KGHDR, CDR2 SFDVKD. The ends were cut back, 5 bases at V and 2 bases at J, with 14 bases in the middle. The CDR3 has 15 residues. The CDR3 DNA is TGTGCCACCAGTGGGGGGCTGACAGCACAAGAGACCCAGTACTTC. Translated: CATSGGLTAQETQYF.

This chain links TRBV15 with TRBJ1-1; D not resolved. Germline CDR1 LNHNV, CDR2 YYDKDF (reference sequence). The CDR3 totals 13 residues. V lost 5 bases to trimming and J lost 5 bases, with 12 bases between them. Written as DNA, the CDR3 is TGTGCCACCAGCCTAAGAGGGAGAACTGAAGCTTTCTTT. Translating it yields CATSLRGRTEAFF. Full variable domain (missing parts from reference TRBV15 and TRBJ1-1): DAMVIQNPRYQVTQFGKPVTLSCSQTLNHNVMYWYQQKSSQAPKLLFHYYDKDFNNEADTPDNFQSRRPNTSFCFLDIRSPGLGDTAMYLCATSLRGRTEAFFGQGTRLTVV.

The chain links TRBV6-5 to TRBJ2-7; TRBD2 aligns across 7 bases. CDR1 is MNHEY, CDR2 SVGAGI, per germline. The CDR3 runs 14 residues. Trimming cost V 8 bases and J 1 base; bases outside gene matches: 8. The CDR3 sequence is CASGGDYRSYEQYF. The CDR3 bases are TGTGCCAGCGGGGGGGACTATCGGTCCTACGAGCAGTACTTC.

V usage is TRBV7-9 and J usage is TRBJ2-1; 14 bases match TRBD2. The CDR3 runs to 19 residues. Germline CDR1 SEHNR, CDR2 FQNEAQ (reference sequence). Trimming at V came to 4 bases and at J to 3 bases, leaving 11 bases not matched to a gene. CDR3 region: CASSSRPTSGREDYNEQFF. CDR3 coding DNA: TGTGCCAGCAGCTCCCGCCCGACTAGCGGGAGGGAGGACTACAATGAGCAGTTCTTC.

The chain combines TRBV9 with TRBJ1-5; 7 bases agree with TRBD1. Germline V gives CDR1 SGDLS, CDR2 YYNGEE. V lost 4 bases to trimming and J lost 4 bases; unmatched junction nucleotides: 8. This CDR3 contains 15 residues. The CDR3, as DNA: TGTGCCAGCAGCACTTCCGGGACAGAGAATCAGCCCCAGCATTTT. This translates into CASSTSGTENQPQHF.

This clone was observed a single time. The chain links TRBV30 to TRBJ1-1; no clear D gene. The V gene lost 0 bases and the J gene lost 1 base, with 6 bases spanning the gap. The CDR3 is 13 residues long. From germline, CDR1 is GTSNPN and CDR2 SVGIG (reference sequence). This chain's CDR3 is CAWSVRRNTEAFF. The CDR3 DNA follows: TGTGCCTGGAGTGTGAGGCGGAACACTGAAGCTTTCTTT.

This chain connects TRBV10-1 to TRBJ1-4; tentatively, D is TRBD1 (5 bases). This CDR3 has 13 residues. In germline, CDR1 is WNHNN, CDR2 SYGVQD (reference sequence). V was shortened by 11 bases and J by 1 base, with 11 bases between the two germline ends. The CDR3 DNA reads as TGCGCCCCGCGACAGATAACTAATGAAAAACTGTTTTTT. It yields the protein CAPRQITNEKLFF.

Notes on this clone: This sample also contains other DNA sequences that code for the same CDR3. The V and J genes are TRBV18 and TRBJ2-7; D may be TRBD1 or TRBD2 (5 bases each). The CDR3 extends over 14 amino acids. Trimming took off 5 bases at V and 0 bases at J, with 11 bases between the two ends. Germline lookup yields CDR1 KGHSH and CDR2 LQKENI. CDR3 loop: CASSGDRSSYEQYF. CDR3 DNA sequence: TGTGCCAGCTCAGGGGACCGGAGCTCCTACGAGCAGTACTTC.

This clone was counted only a few times. The rearrangement joins TRBV2 to TRBJ1-5, with TRBD1 identical over 9 bases. Germline CDR1 is SNHLY and CDR2 is FYNNEI. The J segment lost 1 base and the V segment lost 4 bases, leaving 5 bases of the junction unmatched. This CDR3 is 16 amino acids long. This CDR3 is CASSAGTGFSNQPQHF. The CDR3 nucleotides are TGTGCCAGCAGTGCCGGGACAGGGTTCAGCAATCAGCCCCAGCATTTT.

The chain combines TRBV5-1 with TRBJ2-5, with TRBD1 matching over 7 bases. The V segment lost 4 bases and the J segment 0 bases; nucleotides outside the gene matches: 6. The CDR3 spans 15 residues. Germline-derived CDR1 and CDR2 are SGHRS and YFSETQ. The CDR3 sequence: CASSARGQYQETQYF. CDR3 coding DNA: TGCGCCAGCAGCGCGAGGGGACAGTACCAAGAGACCCAGTACTTC.